The clone carrying this T cell receptor (beta chain) was seen only a few times. Its target is not known. This record comes from a study of CD8 T cells in Susac syndrome. Broader study findings: As the study acknowledged, the number of individuals in its TCR sequencing and HLA analysis was relatively small.

It was with random hexamers that roughly 0.45 to 1 ug RNA was reverse transcribed. Coverage of TCR beta CDR3 amplification by immunoSEQ multiplex PCR extended to 54 Vbeta and 13 Jbeta. MiXCR, run by TCRdb on the immunoSEQ multiplex PCR reads, gives a single entry per CDR3 protein. This repertoire shows almost 450,000 distinct CDR3 sequences, approximately 85% found once; its top ten account for about 0.12%. The clonotype was recovered from a human donor with multiple sclerosis. The sample was CD8+ T cells from PBMCs.

Written as DNA, the CDR3 is TGCAGCGTTGAAGATCACGTATCGGGACAGGGGATCTATGGCTACACCTTC. This translates into CSVEDHVSGQGIYGYTF. This chain uses TRBV29-1 with TRBJ1-2, with 10 bases aligning to TRBD1. With 0 bases clipped from V and 4 bases from J, the junction kept 11 bases outside the gene matches. This CDR3 contains 17 residues. CDR1 SQVTM and CDR2 ANQGSEA come from the germline V gene.